This TCR beta chain was profiled in a study of shared clonotypes between healthy human individuals. Assay runs were performed at deep level. For every subset, genomic DNA was evenly distributed across several immunoSEQ plates. The protocol was immunoSEQ multiplex PCR, while the TCRdb copy is restricted to in-frame clones and leaves out a portion. The sample carries approximately 500,000 clones, 81% recorded once. On this clone itself: What it binds is not known.

Study findings and constraints: Among donors, clonotype sharing was expected to be affected by sequencing depth.

The J segment lost 2 bases and the V segment lost 1 base, leaving 0 bases of the junction unmatched. CDR3 length: 14 residues. Germline V gene lookup returns CDR1 LNHNV and CDR2 YYDKDF (reference sequence). The V and J genes are TRBV15 and TRBJ2-5, with 8 bases aligning to TRBD2. This clonotype originated in a middle-aged woman in good health. Some clones in this sample may be carry-over from other donors' samples. Source material: PBMCs. The CDR3 spells CATSRVAGQETQYF. CDR3 bases: TGTGCCACCAGCAGAGTAGCGGGGCAAGAGACCCAGTACTTC.